The 5 T cell receptor beta chains given below trace back to one sample, sequenced in a study of regulatory dendritic cells for organ transplantation. Sequenced by immunoSEQ multiplex PCR; TCRdb stores in-frame clones only, minus some. Counted here are 30,000 to 40,000 clones, 75% to 95% occurring once; the ten biggest clones make up about 0.11%. What was sequenced was naive CD8+ T cells from blood. Subset: CD45RA+ naive T cells. These receptors all stem from a human donor in good health.

This chain uses TRBV5-4 with TRBJ2-5, with unresolved D. Between the trimmed V and J ends, which lost 4 bases and 4 bases, there was a span of 8 bases. The V gene's germline CDR1 is SGHNT and CDR2 YYREEE (reference sequence). This CDR3 contains 12 residues. DNA for the CDR3: TGTGCCAGCAGCATACGCCGAGAGACCCAGTACTTC. As protein: CASSIRRETQYF.

The J gene is TRBJ2-6, the V gene TRBV5-6; a weak D match, TRBD2 (5 bases). CDR1 is SGHDT, CDR2 YYEEEE, per germline. This CDR3 region has 17 residues. V lost 0 bases and J 4 bases, leaving 14 bases between the germline ends. The CDR3 loop is CASSLEGGTSGANVLTF. The CDR3 DNA is TGTGCCAGCAGCTTGGAAGGAGGAACCAGCGGGGCCAACGTCCTGACTTTC.

This clone was detected only once. The genes are TRBV5-4 and TRBJ2-1; 8 nucleotides line up with TRBD2. The V gene end was trimmed by 4 bases and the J gene end by 6 bases; junction bases not matched to a gene: 9. Germline V lookup: CDR1 SGHNT, CDR2 YYREEE (reference sequence). The length of the CDR3 is 15 residues. CDR3 DNA sequence: TGTGCCAGCAGCCCACCGGGGGGGCCGATCAATGAGCAGTTCTTC. The encoded protein is CASSPPGGPINEQFF. Based on the CDR3 plus reference TRBV5-4 and TRBJ2-1, the full variable domain is ETGVTQSPTHLIKTRGQQVTLRCSSQSGHNTVSWYQQALGQGPQFIFQYYREEENGRGNFPPRFSGLQFPNYSSELNVNALELDDSALYLCASSPPGGPINEQFFGPGTRLTVL.

V usage is TRBV6-6 and J usage is TRBJ1-5; D perhaps matches TRBD1 (5 bases). This CDR3 region has 13 residues. Per germline, CDR1 MNHNY and CDR2 SVGAGI (reference sequence). Between the trimmed V and J ends, which lost 5 bases and 5 bases, there was a span of 10 bases. CDR3 protein: CASSPDSYQPQHF. CDR3 nucleotide sequence: TGTGCCAGCAGTCCCGACAGTTATCAGCCCCAGCATTTT.

This clone was seen a few times. In nucleotides, the CDR3 is TGTGCCAGCAGTCCGACAGGGGCGGATCAGCCCCAGCATTTT. Its translation: CASSPTGADQPQHF. This rearrangement joins TRBV27 to TRBJ1-5, with 8 bases matching TRBD1. Trimming at V came to 5 bases and at J to 5 bases, leaving 5 bases not matched to a gene. The CDR3 has 14 residues. Germline V gives CDR1 MNHEY, CDR2 SMNVEV (reference sequence).